This passage covers 17 T cell receptor beta chains from one sample sequenced in a study of CD8 T cells in Susac syndrome. Random hexamers were used to reverse transcribe an amount of about 0.5 to 1 ug RNA. TCRdb re-called the immunoSEQ multiplex PCR reads with MiXCR, one entry per CDR3 protein. The data show around 170,000 distinct CDR3 sequences, 90% to 97% seen once. Sequenced material: CD4+ T cells from PBMCs. The source is a human donor with Susac syndrome.

The chain is built from TRBV4-2 and TRBJ2-1; possible D gene TRBD2, 5 bases. The CDR3 sequence is 14 residues long. Germline CDR1 is LGHNA and CDR2 is YNFKEQ. The V end lost 0 bases, the J end lost 12 bases, and 15 bases lay between the germline ends. The CDR3 DNA follows: TGTGCCAGCAGCCAAGATGTGACACGGACTGTGCAGTTCTTC. Amino acid sequence: CASSQDVTRTVQFF.

This rearrangement joins TRBV4-3 to TRBJ2-7; a weak D match, TRBD1 (6 bases). This CDR3 has 15 residues. V gave up 0 bases and J gave up 2 bases, with 11 bases separating them. Germline-derived CDR1 and CDR2 are LGHNA and YSLEER. In DNA, the CDR3 is TGCGCCAGCAGCCAAGAAAGCAGGGGAACCTACGAGCAGTACTTC. Its protein product is CASSQESRGTYEQYF.

The chain links TRBV7-9 to TRBJ2-4, with D unresolved. In germline, CDR1 is SEHNR, CDR2 FQNEAQ (reference sequence). Trimming pared 1 base from V and 2 bases from J, leaving 12 bases between. This CDR3 is 16 amino acids long. This chain's CDR3 is CASSLEGITTKNIQYF. DNA of the CDR3: TGTGCCAGCAGCTTAGAAGGGATAACTACCAAAAACATTCAGTACTTC.

The chain joins TRBV7-9 to TRBJ2-7; D unresolved. Looked up from germline, CDR1 is SEHNR and CDR2 is FQNEAQ (reference sequence). The CDR3 spans 13 residues. Trimming removed 4 bases from V and 3 bases from J, with 10 bases in between. The CDR3 bases are TGTGCCAGCAGCTCCCCCCTATACTACGAGCAGTACTTC. Amino acid sequence: CASSSPLYYEQYF.

J is TRBJ2-7 and V is TRBV7-8; D ambiguous. The CDR3 totals 15 residues. V gave up 1 base and J gave up 2 bases, with 12 bases separating them. Germline V gene lookup returns CDR1 SGHVS and CDR2 FQNEAQ. The CDR3 coding sequence is TGTGCCAGCAGCTTAGGTGGCTCTATGACCTACGAGCAGTACTTC. Translating it yields CASSLGGSMTYEQYF.

The chain is built from TRBV5-1 and TRBJ1-4; the match to TRBD1 covers 8 bases. Germline CDR1 SGHRS, CDR2 YFSETQ. This CDR3 is built from 14 residues. J lost 6 bases, V lost 6 bases, and 7 bases had no gene match. In DNA form, the CDR3 reads TGCGCCAGCACCACGGACAGGGCTGATGAAAAACTGTTTTTT. The encoded protein is CASTTDRADEKLFF.

This rearrangement joins TRBV21-1 to TRBJ2-1; TRBD2 is the table's D call and was not checked against the DNA. TRBV21-1 is an annotated pseudogene. CDR3 length equals 10 residues. CDR3: CASGSGGQFF. CDR3 in DNA: TGTGCCAGCGGAAGCGGGGGGCAGTTCTTC.

This rearrangement joins TRBV20-1 to TRBJ1-2; TRBD1 is a possible D gene (5 bases). Germline V lookup: CDR1 DFQATT, CDR2 SNEGSKA (reference sequence). The CDR3 length is 14 residues. Trimming removed 1 base from V and 4 bases from J, with 13 bases in between. For the CDR3, the DNA is TGCAGTGCTAGAGTATTCAGGGAGGGCTATGGCTACACCTTC. The encoded protein is CSARVFREGYGYTF.

V and J are TRBV20-1 and TRBJ2-3; 10 nucleotides agree with TRBD2. Germline V gene sequence: CDR1 DFQATT, CDR2 SNEGSKA (reference sequence). The V and J ends lost 6 bases and 9 bases, in that order; junction bases with no gene match: 12. The CDR3 extends over 14 amino acids. CDR3: CSAPSGGSTGTQYF. The CDR3 nucleotides are TGCAGTGCCCCTAGCGGGGGCTCCACGGGGACGCAGTATTTT.

The genes are TRBV10-3 and TRBJ2-7, with D perhaps assigned TRBD1 or TRBD2 (6 bases each). Per the germline V gene, CDR1 is ENHRY and CDR2 is SYGVKD. The V and J ends lost 0 bases and 3 bases respectively, with 21 bases between them. This CDR3 contains 18 residues. The CDR3 region has the DNA TGTGCCATCAGTGAGTCGATGGGGGGCAGGGTGATTTACTACGAGCAGTACTTC. Amino acids: CAISESMGGRVIYYEQYF.

The chain links TRBV30 to TRBJ1-2, with D uncertain. Trimming took 2 bases from V and 8 from J, leaving 9 bases between them. CDR1 and CDR2 (germline): GTSNPN, SVGIG (reference sequence). This CDR3 contains 11 residues. In nucleotides, the CDR3 is TGTGCCTGGAGTAGGATACGGGGCTACACCTTC. Translating it yields CAWSRIRGYTF.

The J gene is TRBJ2-3, the V gene TRBV5-1; D is uncertain. CDR1 is SGHRS and CDR2 is YFSETQ in the germline V gene. V was shortened by 7 bases and J by 2 bases, with 11 bases between the two germline ends. CDR3 length equals 13 residues. The CDR3 spells CASGSHSTDTQYF. The CDR3 DNA is TGCGCCAGCGGGTCCCATTCCACAGATACGCAGTATTTT. The whole variable domain, filled in from reference TRBV5-1 and TRBJ2-3, reads KAGVTQTPRYLIKTRGQQVTLSCSPISGHRSVSWYQQTPGQGLQFLFEYFSETQRNKGNFPGRFSGRQFSNSRSEMNVSTLELGDSALYLCASGSHSTDTQYFGPGTRLTVL.

This clonotype occurred once. This chain uses TRBV6-5 with TRBJ1-2, with D possibly matching TRBD1 (5 bases). The CDR3 sequence is 14 residues long. The V end lost 4 bases, the J end lost 3 bases, and 12 bases lay between the germline ends. The germline gives CDR1 MNHEY, CDR2 SVGAGI. The CDR3 sequence is CASSSSGTDYGYTF. The CDR3 DNA is TGTGCCAGCAGTTCATCCGGGACCGACTATGGCTACACCTTC.

This rearrangement joins TRBV5-1 to TRBJ1-1, with D perhaps matching TRBD1 (6 bases). The CDR3 spans 14 residues. V was cut by 2 bases and J by 1 base, with 9 bases left in between. Germline assignment: CDR1 SGHRS and CDR2 YFSETQ. CDR3 DNA: TGCGCCAGCAGCTTACACAGGGAGAACACTGAAGCTTTCTTT. Protein sequence: CASSLHRENTEAFF.

V gene TRBV18 combines with J gene TRBJ2-7; TRBD2 agrees at 9 bases. The germline gives CDR1 KGHSH, CDR2 LQKENI. CDR3 length equals 14 residues. Losses at the gene ends were 2 bases for V and 2 bases for J; bases not matched to a gene: 1. This CDR3 reads CASSPAGGPYEQYF. The CDR3, as DNA: TGTGCCAGCTCACCAGCGGGGGGGCCCTACGAGCAGTACTTC.

This clonotype was detected only once. This chain uses TRBV18 with TRBJ2-3, with D hard to call. The CDR3 runs 15 residues. CDR1 KGHSH and CDR2 LQKENI come from the germline V gene. Trimming removed 1 base from V and 4 bases from J, with 12 bases in between. The CDR3 DNA reads TGTGCCAGCTCACCACTCGTAGGTGACCCAGATACGCAGTATTTT. Amino acid sequence: CASSPLVGDPDTQYF. The whole variable domain, filled in from reference TRBV18 and TRBJ2-3, reads NAGVMQNPRHLVRRRGQEARLRCSPMKGHSHVYWYRQLPEEGLKFMVYLQKENIIDESGMPKERFSAEFPKEGPSILRIQQVVRGDSAAYFCASSPLVGDPDTQYFGPGTRLTVL.

The CDR3 nucleotides are TGCAGTGCTCGGGCGCCGGGACAGGGATTTCAGCCCCAGCATTTT. The encoded protein is CSARAPGQGFQPQHF. The V and J genes are TRBV20-1 and TRBJ1-5; TRBD1 matches at 9 bases. V was clipped by 5 bases and J by 6 bases; unmatched bases: 11. CDR1 is DFQATT and CDR2 is SNEGSKA in the germline V gene (reference sequence). This CDR3 has 15 amino acids.